This TCR beta chain was sequenced for a study of shared clonotypes between healthy human individuals. Study context: Per-donor plates numbered three CD4 naive, three CD4 memory, two CD8 naive and one CD8 memory.

CD45RO-negative cells were positively selected for CCR7, leaving out terminally differentiated effector memory CD45RA+ cells. Donors were healthy HIV-negative adults without recently reported acute infections or vaccinations. Every donor was a Caucasian adult from Nashville, Tennessee. Clones were read by immunoSEQ multiplex PCR, and TCRdb kept only the in-frame ones, dropping some. Here the sample spans 1.5 million to 2.5 million clones, about 95% being singletons. Concerning this clone: What it binds is unknown.

Broader study findings: Non-shared clonotypes were found to have lower generation probabilities than the clonotypes that were shared by all four of the sorted-subset donors.

This sequence originates from a man younger than 35 in good health. Sequencing was done on a sample of naive CD8+ T cells sorted from blood.

CDR3 region: CASSPRETLSYEQYF. DNA for the CDR3: TGTGCCAGCAGTCCCCGGGAAACCCTCTCCTACGAGCAGTACTTC. This chain connects TRBV5-8 to TRBJ2-7, with D tentatively TRBD2 (5 bases). V lost 5 bases and J lost 0, with 15 bases in between. The CDR3 contains 15 residues. The germline V gene has CDR1 SGHTS and CDR2 YDEGEE.